The 26 T cell receptor beta chains below all came from one sample that was sequenced in a study of CD8 T cells in Susac syndrome. The authors reverse transcribed about 0.5 to 1 ug RNA with random hexamers. TCRdb recomputed calls from the immunoSEQ multiplex PCR reads with MiXCR, one row per CDR3 protein. This repertoire shows roughly 150,000 distinct CDR3 sequences, 85% to 95% found once; its top ten account for about 0.16%. Sequenced sample: CD4+ T cells from PBMCs. These receptors all come from a human donor with Susac syndrome.

This chain connects TRBV3-1 to TRBJ2-7; no firm D call. Trimming left V 0 bases short and J 4 bases short, with 7 bases between. Germline loops: CDR1 LGHDT, CDR2 YNNKEL (reference sequence). There are 13 residues in the CDR3. The CDR3 DNA sequence: TGTGCCAGCAGCCAAGAGTTGCAGTACGAGCAGTACTTC. Amino acids: CASSQELQYEQYF.

This clonotype was detected only once. Germline and junction disagree at one end, which may indicate a read error. This chain uses TRBV7-2 with TRBJ1-2, with D possibly TRBD1 on 6 matching bases. This CDR3 region has 12 residues. The germline V gene has CDR1 SGHTA and CDR2 FQGNSA. The CDR3: CASSLTPGAATF. CDR3 nucleotide sequence: TGTGCCAGCAGCTTAACCCCAGGGGCGGCCACATTC.

The chain is built from TRBV29-1 and TRBJ2-5; the D is unclear. This CDR3 contains 12 residues. Germline values: CDR1 SQVTM, CDR2 ANQGSEA. Between the trimmed V and J ends, which lost 8 bases and 4 bases, there was a span of 14 bases. The CDR3 loop is CSLAPTGETQYF. In DNA, the CDR3 is TGCAGCCTGGCCCCGACGGGAGAGACCCAGTACTTC.

The chain uses TRBV13 and TRBJ2-5, with D hard to call. Germline V gene lookup returns CDR1 PRHDT and CDR2 FYEKMQ (reference sequence). Trimming pared 5 bases from V and 5 bases from J, leaving 9 bases between. This CDR3 has 12 amino acids. CDR3 sequence reads: CASSRWSETQYF. The DNA for the CDR3 is TGTGCCAGCAGCCGCTGGAGTGAGACCCAGTACTTC.

V is TRBV29-1 and J is TRBJ2-1; 11 bases align to TRBD1. The CDR3 runs to 12 residues. Germline V gives CDR1 SQVTM, CDR2 ANQGSEA. The CDR3 is CMTGQGVGEQFF. As DNA, the CDR3 is TGCATGACGGGACAGGGGGTGGGGGAGCAGTTCTTC.

CDR3 region: CSGGIGGETQYF. Here the CDR3 DNA reads TGCAGCGGGGGGATCGGGGGGGAGACCCAGTACTTC. This sequence joins TRBV29-1 and TRBJ2-5; 7 nucleotides line up with TRBD2. This CDR3 is 12 amino acids long. CDR1 SQVTM and CDR2 ANQGSEA come from the germline V gene. The V and J ends lost 7 bases and 5 bases, in that order; junction bases with no gene match: 7.

The rearrangement links TRBV12-3 or TRBV12-4 to TRBJ2-3, with 9 bases fitting TRBD1. The CDR3 runs to 18 residues. V was pared by 10 bases and J by 2 bases, with 19 bases of the junction left unmatched. The CDR3 DNA sequence: TGTGCCACTTCCTGGGACAGGGTTTTTGTGGAGGACACAGATACGCAGTATTTT. Its protein product is CATSWDRVFVEDTDTQYF.

The CDR3 loop reads CASSPNPGPGNTIYF. CDR3 nucleotide sequence: TGTGCCAGCTCACCCAACCCGGGACCTGGAAACACCATATATTTT. This sequence joins TRBV18 and TRBJ1-3, with D maybe TRBD1 (5 bases). Per the germline V gene, CDR1 is KGHSH and CDR2 is LQKENI. Trimming stripped 3 bases from V and 2 bases from J, with 11 bases between. This CDR3 comprises 15 residues.

The chain recombines TRBV12-3 or TRBV12-4 with TRBJ2-1, with 9 bases fitting TRBD2. The V segment lost 8 bases and the J segment 2 bases; nucleotides outside the gene matches: 4. This CDR3 region has 14 residues. The CDR3 loop reads CASSREGTYNEQFF. The CDR3 DNA is TGTGCCAGCTCGCGGGAGGGGACCTACAATGAGCAGTTCTTC.

The J gene is TRBJ2-2, the V gene TRBV15; D is ambiguous. V lost 1 base and J lost 7, with 4 bases in between. Germline V gives CDR1 LNHNV, CDR2 YYDKDF (reference sequence). CDR3 size: 12 residues. CDR3 bases: TGTGCCACCAGCAGAGTAAACGGGGAGCTGTTTTTT. Amino acids: CATSRVNGELFF.

The chain recombines TRBV29-1 with TRBJ1-3; D is unresolved. Trimming cost V 2 bases and J 4 bases, with 3 bases left between them. Germline V CDR1 and CDR2: SQVTM, ANQGSEA. The CDR3 is 11 residues long. The CDR3 is CSVELGNTIYF. CDR3 nucleotides: TGCAGCGTTGAACTGGGAAACACCATATATTTT. The full variable domain, rest sourced from reference TRBV29-1 and TRBJ1-3, is SAVISQKPSRDICQRGTSLTIQCQVDSQVTMMFWYRQQPGQSLTLIATANQGSEATYESGFVIDKFPISRPNLTFSTLTVSNMSPEDSSIYLCSVELGNTIYFGEGSWLTVV.

The rearrangement joins TRBV25-1 to TRBJ2-2, with 11 bases that match TRBD1. Trimming cost V 9 bases and J 7 bases; bases outside gene matches: 7. The V gene's germline CDR1 is MGHDK and CDR2 SYGVNS. The CDR3 loop spans 14 amino acids. CDR3 sequence: CASSRTGGIGELFF. The CDR3, as DNA: TGTGCCAGTAGTAGGACAGGGGGCATCGGGGAGCTGTTTTTT.

As for this clonotype: One end of the junction fails to match germline, which may point to a read error. The V gene is TRBV20-1, the J gene TRBJ1-2, with 7 nucleotides matching TRBD1. The CDR3 is made up of 13 amino acids. The germline V gene encodes CDR1 DFQATT and CDR2 SNEGSKA (reference sequence). CDR3 residues: CSATGAFPAGYTF. CDR3 nucleotide sequence: TGCAGCGCTACAGGGGCTTTCCCAGCCGGCTACACCTTC.

The V call is TRBV9, the J call TRBJ2-1; D is ambiguous. V was trimmed by 5 bases and J by 1 base, leaving 16 bases between them. Germline V gives CDR1 SGDLS, CDR2 YYNGEE. This CDR3 region has 16 residues. As DNA, the CDR3 is TGTGCCAGCAGTGAGACTCAACTCCTATCCTACAATGAGCAGTTCTTC. It specifies CASSETQLLSYNEQFF.

The chain combines TRBV9 with TRBJ1-2; unclear D gene. Between the trimmed V and J ends, which lost 0 bases and 4 bases, there was a span of 13 bases. Germline assignment: CDR1 SGDLS and CDR2 YYNGEE. This CDR3 comprises 15 residues. As DNA, the CDR3 is TGTGCCAGCAGCGTAGGCAATGGAGAAAGCTATGGCTACACCTTC. This translates into CASSVGNGESYGYTF.

This rearrangement joins TRBV18 to TRBJ2-1; D call uncertain. Trimming cost V 5 bases and J 4 bases, with 12 bases left between them. CDR3 length: 14 amino acids. Germline values: CDR1 KGHSH, CDR2 LQKENI. The CDR3 sequence is CASSTKAWYNEQFF. CDR3 nucleotides: TGTGCCAGCTCAACAAAGGCGTGGTACAATGAGCAGTTCTTC.

The chain carries TRBV9 and TRBJ2-7; D not certain. Trimming removed 0 bases at V and 5 bases at J, with 3 bases between. The germline CDR1 and CDR2 sequences are SGDLS and YYNGEE. The CDR3 loop spans 11 amino acids. In DNA form, the CDR3 reads TGTGCCAGCAGCGTAGAGGACGAGCAGTACTTC. Protein: CASSVEDEQYF.

This chain connects TRBV29-1 to TRBJ2-5; no clear D gene. The CDR3 totals 11 residues. The V end was cut by 2 bases, the J end by 1 base, with 2 bases between. Germline CDR1 SQVTM, CDR2 ANQGSEA. The CDR3 spells CSVEIQETQYF. The DNA of the CDR3 is TGCAGCGTTGAAATCCAAGAGACCCAGTACTTC.

The V and J genes are TRBV13 and TRBJ2-5; TRBD1 is a possible D gene (6 bases). Trimming pared 0 bases from V and 5 bases from J, leaving 13 bases between. CDR1 is PRHDT and CDR2 is FYEKMQ in the germline V gene (reference sequence). The CDR3 totals 15 residues. The CDR3 here is CASSLGTGAWETQYF. The CDR3 DNA reads TGTGCCAGCAGCTTAGGGACAGGCGCGTGGGAGACCCAGTACTTC.

This clonotype has only a few counts. The rearrangement links TRBV18 to TRBJ2-3; unclear D gene. CDR1 and CDR2 from the germline V gene are KGHSH and LQKENI. The CDR3 contains 14 residues. Trimming took 1 base from V and 4 from J, leaving 9 bases between them. The CDR3: CASSPLRGADTQYF. CDR3 coding DNA: TGTGCCAGCTCACCACTTAGAGGTGCAGATACGCAGTATTTT.

The CDR3 is CASSHGQSNQPQHF. The CDR3 coding sequence is TGTGCCAGCAGCCACGGACAGAGCAATCAGCCCCAGCATTTT. The chain combines TRBV3-1 with TRBJ1-5, with D possibly TRBD1 on 6 matching bases. Germline CDR1 LGHDT, CDR2 YNNKEL (reference sequence). The length of the CDR3 is 14 residues. The V gene lost 3 bases and the J gene lost 1 base, with 7 bases spanning the gap.

This rearrangement joins TRBV4-3 to TRBJ1-1, with 9 bases matching TRBD1. The length of the CDR3 is 13 residues. After removal of 6 bases from V and 3 bases from J, the junction contained 2 bases not matched to a gene. CDR1 and CDR2 from the germline V gene are LGHNA and YSLEER. Here the CDR3 DNA reads TGCGCCAGCAGTCGACAGGGGGACACTGAAGCTTTCTTT. It translates to CASSRQGDTEAFF.

The J gene is TRBJ1-6, the V gene TRBV5-1; D gene uncertain. CDR3 length: 14 residues. V was shortened by 0 bases and J by 7 bases, with 8 bases between the two germline ends. Germline-derived CDR1 and CDR2 are SGHRS and YFSETQ. The CDR3 DNA is TGCGCCAGCAGCTTGGAATCGCGAAATTCACCCCTCCACTTT. Translated: CASSLESRNSPLHF.

This chain joins TRBV5-1 and TRBJ2-3, with no clear D. The CDR3 loop spans 15 amino acids. Per the germline V gene, CDR1 is SGHRS and CDR2 is YFSETQ. Trimming shortened V by 4 bases and J by 0 bases, and 12 bases separated the two germline ends. The CDR3 is CASSLDNRSTDTQYF. The CDR3 DNA is TGCGCCAGCAGCCTAGACAACCGTAGCACAGATACGCAGTATTTT.

This sequence joins TRBV1 and TRBJ2-3; the table's D gene call, TRBD2, was not cross checked with the DNA. TRBV1 is a listed pseudogene. This CDR3 has 16 amino acids. The DNA for the CDR3 is TGCACCAGCAGCCTACTAGCGGGTTACTCCGCAGATACGCAGTATTTT. It specifies CTSSLLAGYSADTQYF.

The chain combines TRBV2 with TRBJ2-1, with D unclear. Trimming took off 1 base at V and 9 bases at J, with 7 bases between the two ends. Germline lookup yields CDR1 SNHLY and CDR2 FYNNEI. There are 12 residues in the CDR3. The CDR3 DNA reads as TGTGCCAGCAGTGAAGTTGGGGTTGAGCAGTTCTTC. As protein: CASSEVGVEQFF.